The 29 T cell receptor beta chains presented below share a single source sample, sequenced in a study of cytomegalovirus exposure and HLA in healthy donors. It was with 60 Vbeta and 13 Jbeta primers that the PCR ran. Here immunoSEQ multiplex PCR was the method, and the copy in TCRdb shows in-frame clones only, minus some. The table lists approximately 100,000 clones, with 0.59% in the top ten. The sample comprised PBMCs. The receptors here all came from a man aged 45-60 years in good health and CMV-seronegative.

The CDR3 loop is CASSPGLAGNTQYF. For the CDR3, the DNA is TGTGCCAGCAGCCCCGGACTAGCGGGGAATACGCAGTATTTT. The rearrangement uses TRBV5-4 and TRBJ2-3; TRBD2 matches 12 bases. The germline gives CDR1 SGHNT, CDR2 YYREEE (reference sequence). This CDR3 is 14 amino acids long. Trimming at V came to 4 bases and at J to 7 bases, leaving 4 bases not matched to a gene.

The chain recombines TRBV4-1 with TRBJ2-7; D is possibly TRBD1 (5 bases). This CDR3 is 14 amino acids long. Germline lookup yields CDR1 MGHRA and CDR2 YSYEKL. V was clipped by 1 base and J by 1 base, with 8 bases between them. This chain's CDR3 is CASSQAAGSYEQYF. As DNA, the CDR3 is TGCGCCAGCAGCCAAGCCGCAGGGTCCTACGAGCAGTACTTC.

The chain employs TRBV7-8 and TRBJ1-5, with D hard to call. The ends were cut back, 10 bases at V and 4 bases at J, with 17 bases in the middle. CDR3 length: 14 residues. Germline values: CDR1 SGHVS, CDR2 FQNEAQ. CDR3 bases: TGTGCCATCCCCGATTGGGCCTTGAATCAGCCCCAGCATTTT. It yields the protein CAIPDWALNQPQHF.

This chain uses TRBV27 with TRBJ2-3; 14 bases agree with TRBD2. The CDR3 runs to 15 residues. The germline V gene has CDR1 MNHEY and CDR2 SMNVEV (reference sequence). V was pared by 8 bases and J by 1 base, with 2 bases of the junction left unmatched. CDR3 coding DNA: TGTGCCAGCGGGGGACTAGCGGGGGGCACAGATACGCAGTATTTT. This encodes CASGGLAGGTDTQYF.

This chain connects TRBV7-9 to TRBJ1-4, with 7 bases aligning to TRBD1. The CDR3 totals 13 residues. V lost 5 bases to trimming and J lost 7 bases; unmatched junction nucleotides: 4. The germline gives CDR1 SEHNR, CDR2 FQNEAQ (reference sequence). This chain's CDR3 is CASSPRTGEKLFF. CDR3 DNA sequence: TGTGCCAGCAGCCCCAGGACAGGTGAAAAACTGTTTTTT.

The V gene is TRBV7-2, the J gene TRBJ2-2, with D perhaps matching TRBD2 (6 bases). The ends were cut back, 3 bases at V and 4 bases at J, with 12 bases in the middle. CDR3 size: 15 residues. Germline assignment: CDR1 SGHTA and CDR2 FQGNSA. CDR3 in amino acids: CASSFTSFGTGELFF. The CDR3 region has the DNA TGTGCCAGCAGCTTTACTAGCTTTGGCACCGGGGAGCTGTTTTTT.

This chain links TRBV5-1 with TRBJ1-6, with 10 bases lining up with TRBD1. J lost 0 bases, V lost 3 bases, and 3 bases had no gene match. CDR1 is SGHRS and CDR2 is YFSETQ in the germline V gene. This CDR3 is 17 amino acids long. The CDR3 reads CASSSGQGGSYNSPLHF. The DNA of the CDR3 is TGCGCCAGCAGCTCCGGACAGGGGGGCTCCTATAATTCACCCCTCCACTTT.

CDR3 coding DNA: TGTGCCAGCAGCTCAAGGGGGAAAACCGATAATTCACCCCTCCACTTT. This sequence encodes CASSSRGKTDNSPLHF. The genes are TRBV7-9 and TRBJ1-6; TRBD1 might be the D (6 bases). V was shortened by 4 bases and J by 5 bases, with 15 bases between the two germline ends. Germline V gene lookup returns CDR1 SEHNR and CDR2 FQNEAQ (reference sequence). The length of the CDR3 is 16 residues. The full variable domain, with the rest looked up from reference TRBV7-9 and TRBJ1-6, is DTGVSQNPRHKITKRGQNVTFRCDPISEHNRLYWYRQTLGQGPEFLTYFQNEAQLEKSRLLSDRFSAERPKGSFSTLEIQRTEQGDSAMYLCASSSRGKTDNSPLHFGNGTRLTVT.

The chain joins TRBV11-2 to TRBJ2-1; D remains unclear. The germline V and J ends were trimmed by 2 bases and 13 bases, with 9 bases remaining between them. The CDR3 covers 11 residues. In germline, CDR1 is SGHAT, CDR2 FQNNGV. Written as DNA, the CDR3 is TGTGCCAGCAGCTTAATCAGCGAACAGTTCTTC. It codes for CASSLISEQFF.

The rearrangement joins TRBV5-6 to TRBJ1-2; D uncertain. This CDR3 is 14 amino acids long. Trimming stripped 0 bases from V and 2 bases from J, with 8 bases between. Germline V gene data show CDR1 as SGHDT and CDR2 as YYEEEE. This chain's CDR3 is CASSLERFNYGYTF. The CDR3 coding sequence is TGTGCCAGCAGCTTGGAGCGGTTCAACTATGGCTACACCTTC.

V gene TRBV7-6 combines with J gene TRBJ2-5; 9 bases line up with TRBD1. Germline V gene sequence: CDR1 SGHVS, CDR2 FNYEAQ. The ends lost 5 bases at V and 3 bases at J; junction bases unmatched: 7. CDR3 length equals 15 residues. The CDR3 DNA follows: TGTGCCAGCAGCACGCGACAGGGGGAGGAAGAGACCCAGTACTTC. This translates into CASSTRQGEEETQYF.

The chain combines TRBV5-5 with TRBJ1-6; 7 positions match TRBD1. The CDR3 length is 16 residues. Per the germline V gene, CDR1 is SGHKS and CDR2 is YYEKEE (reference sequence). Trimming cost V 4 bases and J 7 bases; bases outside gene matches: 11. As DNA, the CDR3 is TGTGCCAGCAGCACCAGGCATCCAGGGGGGAATTCACCCCTCCACTTT. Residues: CASSTRHPGGNSPLHF.

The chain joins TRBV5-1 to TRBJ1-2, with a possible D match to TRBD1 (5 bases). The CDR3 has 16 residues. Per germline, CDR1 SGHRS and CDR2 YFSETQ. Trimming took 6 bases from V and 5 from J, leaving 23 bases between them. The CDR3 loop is CASTLSSSGGLYGYTF. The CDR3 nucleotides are TGCGCCAGCACCTTATCCTCGTCCGGGGGATTGTATGGCTACACCTTC.

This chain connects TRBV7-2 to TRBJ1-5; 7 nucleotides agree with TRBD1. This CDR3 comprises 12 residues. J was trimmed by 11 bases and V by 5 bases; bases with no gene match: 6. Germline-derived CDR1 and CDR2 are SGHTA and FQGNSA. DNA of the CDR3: TGTGCCAGCAGCACCAACAGGGGTTCCCAGCATTTT. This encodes CASSTNRGSQHF.

CDR3 in amino acids: CASSFRGANVLTF. Here the CDR3 DNA reads TGTGCCAGCAGCTTCCGGGGGGCCAACGTCCTGACTTTC. The chain has TRBV11-3 and TRBJ2-6; D is unresolved. The germline CDR1 and CDR2 sequences are SGHNT and YENEEA. V dropped 3 bases and J dropped 4 bases, with 4 bases sitting between them. The CDR3 sequence is 13 residues long.

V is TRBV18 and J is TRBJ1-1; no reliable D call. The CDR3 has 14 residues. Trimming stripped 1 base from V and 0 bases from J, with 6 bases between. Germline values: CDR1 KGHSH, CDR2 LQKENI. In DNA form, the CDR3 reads TGTGCCAGCTCACCACAACAGATGAACACTGAAGCTTTCTTT. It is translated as CASSPQQMNTEAFF. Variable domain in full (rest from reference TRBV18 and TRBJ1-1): NAGVMQNPRHLVRRRGQEARLRCSPMKGHSHVYWYRQLPEEGLKFMVYLQKENIIDESGMPKERFSAEFPKEGPSILRIQQVVRGDSAAYFCASSPQQMNTEAFFGQGTRLTVV.

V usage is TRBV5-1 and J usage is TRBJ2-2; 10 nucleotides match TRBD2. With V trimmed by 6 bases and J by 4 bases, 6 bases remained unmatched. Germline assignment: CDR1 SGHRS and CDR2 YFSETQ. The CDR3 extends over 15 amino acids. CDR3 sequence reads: CASTPGLAVTGELFF. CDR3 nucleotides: TGCGCCAGCACCCCCGGACTAGCGGTCACCGGGGAGCTGTTTTTT.

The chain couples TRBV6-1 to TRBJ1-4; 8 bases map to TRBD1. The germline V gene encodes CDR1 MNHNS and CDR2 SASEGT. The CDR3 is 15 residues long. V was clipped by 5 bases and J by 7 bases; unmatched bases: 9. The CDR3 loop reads CASSPMGQATEKLFF. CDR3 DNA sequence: TGTGCCAGCAGTCCAATGGGACAGGCAACTGAAAAACTGTTTTTT.

CDR3 amino acids: CASSLARSEQFF. The CDR3 nucleotides read TGTGCCAGCAGCTTAGCCCGTAGTGAGCAGTTCTTC. J is TRBJ2-1 and V is TRBV7-2; D is uncertain. The germline gives CDR1 SGHTA, CDR2 FQGNSA. The V gene lost 0 bases and the J gene lost 9 bases, with 6 bases spanning the gap. This CDR3 has 12 amino acids.

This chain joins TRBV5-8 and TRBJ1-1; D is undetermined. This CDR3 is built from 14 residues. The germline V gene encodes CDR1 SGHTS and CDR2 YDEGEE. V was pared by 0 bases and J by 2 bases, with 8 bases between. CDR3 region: CASSLGYRNTEAFF. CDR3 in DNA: TGTGCCAGCAGCTTGGGTTACAGAAACACTGAAGCTTTCTTT.

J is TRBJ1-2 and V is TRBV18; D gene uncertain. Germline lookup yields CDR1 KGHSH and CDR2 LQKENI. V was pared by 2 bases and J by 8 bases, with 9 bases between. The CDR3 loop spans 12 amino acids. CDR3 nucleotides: TGTGCCAGCTCACCAGGGCCAGAAGGCTACACCTTC. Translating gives CASSPGPEGYTF.

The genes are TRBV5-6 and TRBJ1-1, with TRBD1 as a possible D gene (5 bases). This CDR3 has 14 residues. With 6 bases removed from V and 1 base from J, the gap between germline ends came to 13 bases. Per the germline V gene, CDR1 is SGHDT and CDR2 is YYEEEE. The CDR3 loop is CASNPPDRNTEAFF. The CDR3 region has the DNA TGTGCCAGCAACCCACCTGACAGGAACACTGAAGCTTTCTTT. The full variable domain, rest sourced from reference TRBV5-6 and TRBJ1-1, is DAGVTQSPTHLIKTRGQQVTLRCSPKSGHDTVSWYQQALGQGPQFIFQYYEEEERQRGNFPDRFSGHQFPNYSSELNVNALLLGDSALYLCASNPPDRNTEAFFGQGTRLTVV.

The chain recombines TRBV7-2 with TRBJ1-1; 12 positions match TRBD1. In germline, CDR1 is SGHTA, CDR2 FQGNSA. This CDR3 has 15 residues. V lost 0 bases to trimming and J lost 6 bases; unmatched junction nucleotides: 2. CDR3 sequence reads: CASSLAGTGGPEAFF. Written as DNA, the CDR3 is TGTGCCAGCAGCTTAGCGGGGACAGGGGGCCCTGAAGCTTTCTTT.

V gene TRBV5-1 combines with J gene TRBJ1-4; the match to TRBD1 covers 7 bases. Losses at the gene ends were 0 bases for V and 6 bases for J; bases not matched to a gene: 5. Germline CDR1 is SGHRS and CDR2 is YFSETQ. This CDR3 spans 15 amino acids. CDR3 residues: CASSLGTGGHEKLFF. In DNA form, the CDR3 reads TGCGCCAGCAGCTTGGGGACAGGAGGCCATGAAAAACTGTTTTTT.

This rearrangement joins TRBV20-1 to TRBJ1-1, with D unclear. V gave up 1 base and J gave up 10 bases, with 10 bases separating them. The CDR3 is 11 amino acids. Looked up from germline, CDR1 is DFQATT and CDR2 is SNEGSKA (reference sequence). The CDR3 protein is CSARVGLGAFF. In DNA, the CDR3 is TGCAGTGCTAGAGTAGGACTAGGAGCTTTCTTT.

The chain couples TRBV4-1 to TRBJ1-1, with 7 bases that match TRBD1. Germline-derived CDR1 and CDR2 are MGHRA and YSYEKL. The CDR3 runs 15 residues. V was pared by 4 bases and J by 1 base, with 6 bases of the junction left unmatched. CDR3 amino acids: CASSPYRQGNTEAFF. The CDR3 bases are TGCGCCAGCAGCCCGTACCGACAGGGGAACACTGAAGCTTTCTTT.

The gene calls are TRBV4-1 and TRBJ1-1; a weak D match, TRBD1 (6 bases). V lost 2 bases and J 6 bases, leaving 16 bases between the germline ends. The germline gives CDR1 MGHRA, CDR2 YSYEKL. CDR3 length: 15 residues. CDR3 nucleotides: TGCGCCAGCAGCCAAATCGGTACAGGGATGGCTGAAGCTTTCTTT. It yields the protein CASSQIGTGMAEAFF.

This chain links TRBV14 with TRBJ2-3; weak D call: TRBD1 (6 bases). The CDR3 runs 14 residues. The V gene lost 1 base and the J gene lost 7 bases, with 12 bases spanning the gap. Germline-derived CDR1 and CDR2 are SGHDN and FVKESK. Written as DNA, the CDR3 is TGTGCCAGCAGCCAAGGGTTAACAGGGAATACGCAGTATTTT. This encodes CASSQGLTGNTQYF.

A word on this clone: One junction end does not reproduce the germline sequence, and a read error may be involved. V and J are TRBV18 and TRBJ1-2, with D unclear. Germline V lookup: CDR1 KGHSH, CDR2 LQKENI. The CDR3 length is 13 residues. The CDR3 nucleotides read TGTGCCAGCTCACAGGAGGCTAACTATGTCTACACCTTC. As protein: CASSQEANYVYTF.